Listed below are T cell receptor beta chains from one sample, sequenced in a study of early T cells in non-severe SARS-CoV-2 infection. TCRdb redid the calling of the 5' RACE reads with MiXCR, one entry per CDR3 protein. The data hold tens of thousands of distinct CDR3 sequences, with roughly 10% observed a single time. Material: whole blood, obtained at baseline. These receptors were collected from an adult who was a healthcare worker with PCR-confirmed SARS-CoV-2 infection or an uninfected control (not recorded which). CDR3s include the opening cysteine and the closing phenylalanine or tryptophan. A D gene is named only where the DNA matches it firmly. Expanded clones are given a class, and other clones once, few, many or no size at all.

j_gene | d_gene | abundance | v_gene | CDR3aa | CDR3nt
TRBJ2-1 | NA | few | TRBV11-2 | CASGPGHWGGSYNEQFF | TGTGCCAGCGGACCGGGACACTGGGGGGGCTCCTACAATGAGCAGTTCTTC
TRBJ2-1 | TRBD2 | few | TRBV19 | CASTLGTSGRYNEQFF | TGTGCCAGTACCCTAGGGACTAGCGGGAGATACAATGAGCAGTTCTTC
TRBJ2-5 | NA | NA | TRBV11-3 | CASSLTVKDLQYF | TGTGCCAGCAGCTTAACGGTTAAGGACCTTCAGTACTTC
TRBJ2-1 | TRBD2 | many | TRBV20-1 | CSARAASGSNEQFF | TGCAGTGCTAGAGCCGCTAGCGGGTCCAATGAGCAGTTCTTC
TRBJ1-2 | NA | NA | TRBV30 | CAWSTGSNYGYTF | TGTGCCTGGAGTACAGGTTCTAACTATGGCTACACCTTC
TRBJ2-7 | NA | many | TRBV18 | CASSPGLQGEQYF | TGTGCCAGCTCACCGGGACTCCAGGGCGAGCAGTACTTC
TRBJ1-2 | NA | few | TRBV2 | CASSELGAYGYTF | TGTGCCAGCAGTGAACTGGGTGCCTATGGCTACACCTTC
TRBJ2-1 | NA | few | TRBV20-1 | CSAREQSYNEQFF | TGCAGTGCGAGGGAGCAGTCCTACAATGAGCAGTTCTTC
TRBJ2-7 | NA | few | TRBV10-3 | CAIRTRDEQYF | TGTGCCATCAGAACAAGGGACGAGCAGTACTTC
TRBJ2-7 | TRBD1 | NA | TRBV9 | CASSVGPGGSYEQYF | TGTGCCAGCAGCGTCGGTCCAGGGGGCTCCTACGAGCAGTACTTC
TRBJ2-3 | NA | many | TRBV30 | CAWSVPGADTQYF | TGTGCCTGGAGTGTTCCGGGTGCAGATACGCAGTATTTT
TRBJ2-1 | TRBD2 | NA | TRBV12-3/TRBV12-4 | CASSPGLVHEQFF | TGTGCCAGCAGTCCGGGACTAGTGCATGAGCAGTTCTTC
TRBJ2-1 | NA | many | TRBV9 | CASSVDTGYNEQFF | TGTGCCAGCAGCGTAGACACGGGTTACAATGAGCAGTTCTTC
TRBJ2-1 | NA | few | TRBV7-9 | CASSLGQASSYNEQFF | TGTGCCAGCAGCTTAGGGCAGGCGAGCTCCTACAATGAGCAGTTCTTC